The 20 T cell receptor beta chains below all came from one sample that was sequenced in a study of CD8+CD57+ T cells in acquired aplastic anemia. Using genomic DNA as the template, TCR beta VDJ and CDR3 profiling was carried out. TCRdb redid the calling of the reads with MiXCR, one entry per CDR3 protein. The sample records under 200,000 distinct CDR3 sequences, approximately 44% being singletons. Sequenced material: sorted CD4+, CD8+, or CD8+CD57+ T cells (not recorded which) from PBMCs. The source is a human donor in good health.

The V call is TRBV10-3, the J call TRBJ1-6, with 9 bases identical to TRBD1. This CDR3 region has 16 residues. V gave up 6 bases and J gave up 0 bases; unmatched junction bases: 3. The germline V gene has CDR1 ENHRY and CDR2 SYGVKD. CDR3 protein: CAIRGDRASYNSPLHF. CDR3 bases: TGTGCCATCAGGGGGGACAGGGCCTCCTATAATTCACCCCTCCACTTT.

J is TRBJ1-4 and V is TRBV10-1; TRBD1 matches 7 bases. CDR1 is WNHNN and CDR2 is SYGVQD in the germline V gene (reference sequence). The CDR3 is 16 residues long. J was trimmed by 7 bases and V by 0 bases; bases with no gene match: 8. The CDR3 sequence: CASSESTGAPSEKLFF. The CDR3, as DNA: TGCGCCAGCAGTGAGTCTACAGGGGCTCCTAGTGAAAAACTGTTTTTT.

The J gene is TRBJ2-7, the V gene TRBV10-3; possibly TRBD1 for D (6 bases). Germline CDR1 ENHRY, CDR2 SYGVKD. V lost 0 bases and J 2 bases, leaving 8 bases between the germline ends. The CDR3 is 14 amino acids. CDR3 nucleotides: TGTGCCATCAGTGAGTCGCGGACAGCCTACGAGCAGTACTTC. This translates into CAISESRTAYEQYF.

The chain has TRBV25-1 and TRBJ2-7; 7 bases map to TRBD1. The germline gives CDR1 MGHDK, CDR2 SYGVNS. Germline trimming cut 2 bases from V and 2 bases from J; bases unmatched to any gene: 6. The CDR3 loop spans 15 amino acids. The CDR3 sequence: CASSEGTALPYEQYF. In DNA form, the CDR3 reads TGTGCCAGCAGTGAAGGGACAGCCCTTCCCTACGAGCAGTACTTC.

V is TRBV20-1 and J is TRBJ1-6; D is perhaps TRBD1 (5 bases). V lost 6 bases and J 12 bases, leaving 21 bases between the germline ends. Germline V gives CDR1 DFQATT, CDR2 SNEGSKA (reference sequence). This CDR3 is built from 14 residues. The CDR3 DNA sequence: TGCAGTGCAGCCCAGGGAGGGAACCATAGACCCCTCCACTTT. Its translation: CSAAQGGNHRPLHF.

This clonotype was counted many times. The rearrangement uses TRBV3-1 and TRBJ2-2, with unresolved D. The ends were cut back, 1 base at V and 1 base at J, with 4 bases in the middle. The CDR3 extends over 14 amino acids. Germline CDR1 and CDR2: LGHDT and YNNKEL (reference sequence). In DNA form, the CDR3 reads TGTGCCAGCAGCCAAGCTGGGAACACCGGGGAGCTGTTTTTT. Translating gives CASSQAGNTGELFF. Looking up the rest from reference TRBV3-1 and TRBJ2-2 gives the full variable domain: DTAVSQTPKYLVTQMGNDKSIKCEQNLGHDTMYWYKQDSKKFLKIMFSYNNKELIINETVPNRFSPKSPDKAHLNLHINSLELGDSAVYFCASSQAGNTGELFFGEGSRLTVL.

A remark on this clonotype: Given a much more abundant clone one base away, this may be a read error. V and J are TRBV5-1 and TRBJ1-3, with D possibly matching TRBD1 (5 bases). The CDR3 runs to 14 residues. Germline V gene data show CDR1 as SGHRS and CDR2 as YFSETQ. With 2 bases removed from V and 3 bases from J, the gap between germline ends came to 9 bases. CDR3 sequence: CASSLGADGNTIYF. CDR3 in DNA: TGCGCCAGCAGCTTAGGGGCAGATGGAAACACCATATATTTT.

V gene TRBV24-1 combines with J gene TRBJ2-7, with 11 bases fitting TRBD1. V lost 4 bases and J lost 2; bases outside the gene matches: 3. This CDR3 region has 15 residues. In germline, CDR1 is KGHDR, CDR2 SFDVKD. CDR3 DNA: TGTGCCACCAGTGACGCGGGACAGGGGGCCTACGAGCAGTACTTC. This translates into CATSDAGQGAYEQYF.

The V and J genes are TRBV15 and TRBJ2-7; 8 bases align to TRBD2. CDR3 length: 14 residues. Trimming cost V 2 bases and J 5 bases; bases outside gene matches: 5. The germline V gene encodes CDR1 LNHNV and CDR2 YYDKDF (reference sequence). CDR3 amino acids: CATSRPGLVDEQYF. CDR3 bases: TGTGCCACCAGCAGACCGGGACTAGTGGACGAGCAGTACTTC. Drawing the rest from reference TRBV15 and TRBJ2-7, the complete variable domain is DAMVIQNPRYQVTQFGKPVTLSCSQTLNHNVMYWYQQKSSQAPKLLFHYYDKDFNNEADTPDNFQSRRPNTSFCFLDIRSPGLGDTAMYLCATSRPGLVDEQYFGPGTRLTVT.

The sample holds many counts of this clonotype. The rearrangement joins TRBV11-2 to TRBJ2-1; 8 positions agree with TRBD2. CDR3 length: 16 residues. Germline trimming cut 5 bases from V and 5 bases from J; bases unmatched to any gene: 11. CDR1 is SGHAT and CDR2 is FQNNGV in the germline V gene. CDR3 sequence (DNA): TGTGCCAGCAGCAAACAAGGACTAGCTCCCGACAATGAGCAGTTCTTC. It yields the protein CASSKQGLAPDNEQFF.

For the CDR3, the DNA is TGTGCCAGCAGCGTGGGACAGGCAAGTTCAGGAAACACCATATATTTT. Amino acid sequence: CASSVGQASSGNTIYF. The gene calls are TRBV9 and TRBJ1-3, with 8 nucleotides matching TRBD1. CDR1 is SGDLS, CDR2 YYNGEE, per germline. The CDR3 has 16 amino acids. J gave up 4 bases and V 2 bases, and 8 bases lay outside the gene matches.

This rearrangement joins TRBV7-9 to TRBJ2-7, with 8 bases identical to TRBD1. This CDR3 comprises 14 residues. Germline-derived CDR1 and CDR2 are SEHNR and FQNEAQ (reference sequence). V gave up 3 bases and J gave up 1 base; unmatched junction bases: 2. The CDR3 nucleotides read TGTGCCAGCAGCTTCGACAGGGGATCCTACGAGCAGTACTTC. Encoded protein: CASSFDRGSYEQYF.

In DNA form, the CDR3 reads TGTGCCACCGACGCCAAAACTAGCGGGGACACAGATACGCAGTATTTT. Its translation: CATDAKTSGDTDTQYF. The rearrangement links TRBV10-3 to TRBJ2-3; 10 bases agree with TRBD2. This CDR3 has 16 residues. Germline V gene sequence: CDR1 ENHRY, CDR2 SYGVKD. V lost 10 bases, J lost 2 bases, and 12 bases stayed unmatched.

The rearrangement joins TRBV10-1 to TRBJ2-6; maybe TRBD1 (7 bases). There are 15 residues in the CDR3. Germline lookup yields CDR1 WNHNN and CDR2 SYGVQD (reference sequence). Deletions cut 10 bases from V and 2 bases from J, with 15 bases between. CDR3 sequence: CATNGGGAGANVLTF. The CDR3 DNA follows: TGCGCCACTAATGGAGGGGGCGCTGGGGCCAACGTCCTGACTTTC.

This clonotype was counted at least ten times. The chain couples TRBV6-2 or TRBV6-3 to TRBJ2-1; 15 nucleotides align to TRBD2. This CDR3 region has 18 residues. With V trimmed by 2 bases and J by 4 bases, 6 bases remained unmatched. Germline assignment: CDR1 MNHEY and CDR2 SVGEGT. The CDR3 region is CASSYRGLAGGLYNEQFF. Here the CDR3 DNA reads TGTGCCAGCAGTTACCGAGGACTAGCGGGGGGGCTGTACAATGAGCAGTTCTTC.

This clonotype was picked up a small number of times. The J gene is TRBJ1-1, the V gene TRBV18; TRBD1 is a possible D gene (6 bases). Germline V gene data show CDR1 as KGHSH and CDR2 as LQKENI. The CDR3 has 15 residues. V lost 1 base and J lost 1, with 10 bases in between. Written as DNA, the CDR3 is TGTGCCAGCTCACCACTCAGACAGGAGAACACTGAAGCTTTCTTT. It codes for CASSPLRQENTEAFF.

This chain connects TRBV5-5 to TRBJ2-7; 12 nucleotides align to TRBD2. V shed 4 bases, J shed 0 bases, and the junction held 2 bases outside the gene matches. Germline assignment: CDR1 SGHKS and CDR2 YYEKEE (reference sequence). This CDR3 region has 15 residues. CDR3 DNA sequence: TGTGCCAGCAGCACGACTAGCGGGAGCTCCTACGAGCAGTACTTC. This sequence encodes CASSTTSGSSYEQYF.

The chain employs TRBV5-1 and TRBJ2-7, with 10 bases identical to TRBD1. V shed 3 bases, J shed 1 base, and the junction held 7 bases outside the gene matches. Germline lookup yields CDR1 SGHRS and CDR2 YFSETQ. This CDR3 is built from 16 residues. The chain's CDR3 is CASSSRGQGNSYEQYF. CDR3 in DNA: TGCGCCAGCAGCTCGAGGGGACAGGGGAATTCCTACGAGCAGTACTTC.

Remarks on this clonotype: A much larger clone differs from this one at a single base, so this may be a read error. The V and J genes are TRBV18 and TRBJ2-7, with a possible D match to TRBD1 (6 bases). Trimming pared 8 bases from V and 0 bases from J, leaving 14 bases between. The CDR3 runs to 14 residues. Germline values: CDR1 KGHSH, CDR2 LQKENI. CDR3 sequence (DNA): TGTGCCAGCCCGCAGACAGGCGTCTCCTACGAGCAGTACTTC. Translation gives CASPQTGVSYEQYF.

Points on this clonotype: Germline and junction disagree at one end, which may indicate a read error. The J gene is TRBJ2-1, the V gene TRBV19, with D unclear. Germline assignment: CDR1 LNHDA and CDR2 SQIVND (reference sequence). This CDR3 spans 13 amino acids. CDR3 DNA sequence: TGCGCCAGTGCTAGTTACCCTTACAATGGGCAGTTCTTC. Residues: CASASYPYNGQFF.